Sequencing of this T cell receptor (beta chain) was carried out in a study of cytomegalovirus exposure and HLA in healthy donors. The germline V gene encodes CDR1 SGHDT and CDR2 YYEEEE. The CDR3 is 16 residues long. V was trimmed by 4 bases and J by 1 base, leaving 16 bases between them. Sequencing used immunoSEQ multiplex PCR; TCRdb keeps in-frame clones, though not all of them. The sample contains roughly 130,000 clones, around four fifths of which appear only once. This receptor was obtained from a woman aged 25 to 39 in good health and CMV-seronegative. Source material: PBMCs. The rearrangement links TRBV5-6 to TRBJ2-3; TRBD2 might be the D (6 bases). The CDR3, as DNA: TGTGCCAGCAGCCGTCCCAGTGGAGGGGGCACAGATACGCAGTATTTT. Amino acids: CASSRPSGGGTDTQYF.